This passage covers 10 T cell receptor beta chains from one sample sequenced in a study of T-cell memory formation after mild COVID-19. TCRdb redid the calling of the 5' RACE reads with MiXCR, one entry per CDR3 protein. The data contain roughly 600,000 distinct CDR3 sequences, approximately 19% of them seen just once; the ten biggest clones take up about 12%. Sequenced material: PBMCs or a T cell subset sorted from them (not recorded which). These receptors were collected from an adult woman who had mild COVID-19 (a few samples of this study predate the infection). Cell type and time point are not known.

The chain is built from TRBV7-8 and TRBJ1-6, with D hard to call. With 5 bases removed from V and 5 bases from J, the gap between germline ends came to 7 bases. The CDR3 contains 13 residues. CDR1 and CDR2 (germline): SGHVS, FQNEAQ. CDR3 bases: TGTGCCAGCAGCCCGTCGGATAATTCACCCCTCCACTTT. This gives the protein CASSPSDNSPLHF.

The V and J genes are TRBV27 and TRBJ2-7, with D possibly matching TRBD2 (5 bases). The V gene lost 0 bases and the J gene lost 3 bases, with 15 bases spanning the gap. The CDR3 runs 16 residues. Germline values: CDR1 MNHEY, CDR2 SMNVEV (reference sequence). CDR3 protein: CASSLSAVTYHYEQYF. CDR3 nucleotides: TGTGCCAGCAGTTTATCAGCGGTAACATACCACTACGAGCAGTACTTC.

This clonotype was detected a few times. The rearrangement uses TRBV10-3 and TRBJ2-1, with TRBD1 as a possible D gene (6 bases). CDR3 length equals 13 residues. Deletions cut 3 bases from V and 3 bases from J, with 6 bases between. The germline V gene encodes CDR1 ENHRY and CDR2 SYGVKD. DNA for the CDR3: TGTGCCATCAGTGAACAGGGCTACAATGAGCAGTTCTTC. As protein: CAISEQGYNEQFF.

This clonotype turned up a few times. The rearrangement joins TRBV18 to TRBJ1-1; possible D gene TRBD1, 5 bases. Germline CDR1 KGHSH, CDR2 LQKENI. V dropped 6 bases and J dropped 8 bases, with 25 bases sitting between them. This CDR3 contains 16 residues. The CDR3 coding sequence is TGTGCCAGCTCCTTCAATCCCCCTCAGGGACGCGGGGAAGCTTTCTTT. It is translated as CASSFNPPQGRGEAFF.

This clonotype was observed a handful of times. The chain carries TRBV5-1 and TRBJ2-5; tentative D call: TRBD1 (6 bases). Germline V gene sequence: CDR1 SGHRS, CDR2 YFSETQ. V lost 0 bases and J 5 bases, leaving 23 bases between the germline ends. This CDR3 spans 18 amino acids. In DNA form, the CDR3 reads TGCGCCAGCAGCTTGGTGTTCTCTTCGGGCAGGCAGGGGGAGACCCAGTACTTC. Amino acids: CASSLVFSSGRQGETQYF.

The V call is TRBV7-6, the J call TRBJ1-2; no definite D call. V gave up 1 base and J gave up 4 bases, with 13 bases separating them. Germline lookup yields CDR1 SGHVS and CDR2 FNYEAQ. CDR3 length: 15 residues. The CDR3: CASSLGSGVRYGYTF. CDR3 coding DNA: TGTGCCAGCAGCTTAGGGAGCGGCGTCCGCTATGGCTACACCTTC.

This clonotype was seen a handful of times. The chain has TRBV7-2 and TRBJ2-3; maybe TRBD2 (6 bases). V shed 9 bases and J shed 3 bases, with 13 bases lying between them. Germline assignment: CDR1 SGHTA and CDR2 FQGNSA. This CDR3 spans 13 amino acids. The CDR3 here is CASENGGTDTQYF. As DNA, the CDR3 is TGTGCCAGTGAAAACGGGGGAACAGATACGCAGTATTTT.

This clonotype was seen a handful of times. The J gene is TRBJ1-1, the V gene TRBV5-1; D gene uncertain. Germline CDR1 and CDR2: SGHRS and YFSETQ. This CDR3 has 13 amino acids. Trimming took 1 base from V and 8 from J, leaving 12 bases between them. In nucleotides, the CDR3 is TGCGCCAGCAGCTTGAATGGCCGGACCGAAGCTTTCTTT. It yields the protein CASSLNGRTEAFF.

The rearrangement joins TRBV18 to TRBJ1-5, with D perhaps matching TRBD1 (6 bases). Trimming shortened V by 4 bases and J by 6 bases, and 16 bases separated the two germline ends. There are 15 residues in the CDR3. From germline, CDR1 is KGHSH and CDR2 LQKENI. The CDR3 reads CASSLGGGIGQPQHF. Written as DNA, the CDR3 is TGTGCCAGCTCACTGGGGGGGGGCATCGGTCAGCCCCAGCATTTT.

This clonotype has just a few counts. The V and J genes are TRBV5-6 and TRBJ1-5; D is unclear. Germline V gene sequence: CDR1 SGHDT, CDR2 YYEEEE. V was trimmed by 2 bases and J by 0 bases, leaving 9 bases between them. The CDR3 is made up of 15 amino acids. The CDR3 DNA is TGTGCCAGCAGCTTTGCGGGATATAGCAATCAGCCCCAGCATTTT. Protein product: CASSFAGYSNQPQHF.